This TCR beta chain was sequenced in a study of T cells in Graves' hyperthyroidism and ophthalmopathy. This clonotype was recorded at least ten times. From RNA transcripts, TCR beta CDR3 regions were amplified. Researchers ran a first-round RT-PCR on the TCR CDR3 using the HTBI primer set. TCRdb ran MiXCR on the multiplex PCR reads and lists one entry per CDR3 protein. Seen here are around 620,000 distinct CDR3 sequences, about half observed once, and the top ten hold around 20%. Sequencing was performed on peripheral blood or thyroid tissue (not recorded which). The TCR was taken from an adult woman with Graves' disease, either hyperthyroidism or ophthalmopathy (not recorded which).

The CDR3 region is CASSPDRLNTGELFF. The CDR3, as DNA: TGCGCCAGCAGCCCGGACAGACTAAACACCGGGGAGCTGTTTTTT. The chain has TRBV5-1 and TRBJ2-2; TRBD1 is a possible D gene (6 bases). The V end lost 4 bases, the J end lost 2 bases, and 12 bases lay between the germline ends. The germline V gene has CDR1 SGHRS and CDR2 YFSETQ. This CDR3 is 15 amino acids long.